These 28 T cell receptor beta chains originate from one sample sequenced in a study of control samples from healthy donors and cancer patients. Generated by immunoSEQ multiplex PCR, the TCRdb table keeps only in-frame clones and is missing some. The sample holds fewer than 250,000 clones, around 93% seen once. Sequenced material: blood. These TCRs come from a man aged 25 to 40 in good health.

CDR3 DNA sequence: TGTGCCATCAGTTCCGGGACAGACTCCTACGAGCAGTACTTC. The encoded protein is CAISSGTDSYEQYF. V and J are TRBV10-3 and TRBJ2-7; 7 nucleotides match TRBD1. The CDR3 spans 14 residues. J lost 0 bases, V lost 5 bases, and 4 bases had no gene match. From germline, CDR1 is ENHRY and CDR2 SYGVKD.

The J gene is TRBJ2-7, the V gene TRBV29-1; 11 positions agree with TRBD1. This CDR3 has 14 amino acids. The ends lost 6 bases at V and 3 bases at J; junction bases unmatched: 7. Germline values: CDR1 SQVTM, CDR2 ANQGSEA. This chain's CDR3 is CSVARDRGIYEQYF. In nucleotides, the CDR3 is TGCAGCGTCGCCCGGGACAGGGGGATCTACGAGCAGTACTTC.

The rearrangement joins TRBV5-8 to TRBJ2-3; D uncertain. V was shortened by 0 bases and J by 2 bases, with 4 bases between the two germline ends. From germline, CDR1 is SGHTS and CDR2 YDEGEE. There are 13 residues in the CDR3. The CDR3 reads CASSLEDTDTQYF. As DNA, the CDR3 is TGTGCCAGCAGCTTGGAAGACACAGATACGCAGTATTTT.

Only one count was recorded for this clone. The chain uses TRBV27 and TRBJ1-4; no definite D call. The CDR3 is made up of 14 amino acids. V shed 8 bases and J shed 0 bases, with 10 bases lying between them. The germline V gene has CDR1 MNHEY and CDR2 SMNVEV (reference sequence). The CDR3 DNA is TGTGCCAGCGGGAGTGGGTCAACTAATGAAAAACTGTTTTTT. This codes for CASGSGSTNEKLFF.

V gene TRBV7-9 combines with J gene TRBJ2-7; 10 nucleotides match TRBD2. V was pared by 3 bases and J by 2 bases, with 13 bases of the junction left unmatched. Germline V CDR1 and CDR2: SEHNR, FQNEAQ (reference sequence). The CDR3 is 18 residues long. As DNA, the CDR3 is TGTGCCAGCAGCTTCGGGACTAGCGTTAGCAGAAAAACCTACGAGCAGTACTTC. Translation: CASSFGTSVSRKTYEQYF. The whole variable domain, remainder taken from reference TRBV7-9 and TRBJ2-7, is DTGVSQNPRHKITKRGQNVTFRCDPISEHNRLYWYRQTLGQGPEFLTYFQNEAQLEKSRLLSDRFSAERPKGSFSTLEIQRTEQGDSAMYLCASSFGTSVSRKTYEQYFGPGTRLTVT.

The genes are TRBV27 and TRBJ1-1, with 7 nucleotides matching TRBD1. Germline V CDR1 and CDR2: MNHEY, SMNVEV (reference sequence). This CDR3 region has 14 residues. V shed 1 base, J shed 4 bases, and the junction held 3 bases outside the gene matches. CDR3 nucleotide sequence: TGTGCCAGCAGTTTATTTCAGGGGGTCACTGAAGCTTTCTTT. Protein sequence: CASSLFQGVTEAFF.

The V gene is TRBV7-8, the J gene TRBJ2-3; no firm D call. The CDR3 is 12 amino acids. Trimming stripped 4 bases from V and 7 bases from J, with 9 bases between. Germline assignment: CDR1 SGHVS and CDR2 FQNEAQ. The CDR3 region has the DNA TGTGCCAGCAGCTCGATGACCTATACGCAGTATTTT. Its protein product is CASSSMTYTQYF.

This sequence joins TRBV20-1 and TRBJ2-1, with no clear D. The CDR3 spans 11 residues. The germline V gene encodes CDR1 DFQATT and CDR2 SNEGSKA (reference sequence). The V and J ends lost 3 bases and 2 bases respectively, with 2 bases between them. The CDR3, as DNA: TGCAGTGCTAGTGCCTACAATGAGCAGTTCTTC. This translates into CSASAYNEQFF.

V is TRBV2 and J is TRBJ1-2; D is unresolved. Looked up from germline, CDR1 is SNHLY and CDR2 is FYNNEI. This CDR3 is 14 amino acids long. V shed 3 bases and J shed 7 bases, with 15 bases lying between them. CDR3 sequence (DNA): TGTGCCAGCAGTGACAGGTGGGGTTCTCCTGGCTACACCTTC. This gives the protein CASSDRWGSPGYTF.

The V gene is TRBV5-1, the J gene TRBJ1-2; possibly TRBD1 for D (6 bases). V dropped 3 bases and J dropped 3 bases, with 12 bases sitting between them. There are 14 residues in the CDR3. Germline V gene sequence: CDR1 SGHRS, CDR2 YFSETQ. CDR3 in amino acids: CASSSPGHDYGYTF. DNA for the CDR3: TGCGCCAGCAGCTCCCCGGGACACGACTATGGCTACACCTTC.

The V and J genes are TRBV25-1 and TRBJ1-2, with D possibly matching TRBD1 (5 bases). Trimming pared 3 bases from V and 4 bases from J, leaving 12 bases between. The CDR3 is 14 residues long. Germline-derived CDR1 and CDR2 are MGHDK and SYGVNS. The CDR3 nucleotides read TGTGCCAGCAGTGACAGGGTTTCTACCTATGGCTACACCTTC. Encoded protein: CASSDRVSTYGYTF.

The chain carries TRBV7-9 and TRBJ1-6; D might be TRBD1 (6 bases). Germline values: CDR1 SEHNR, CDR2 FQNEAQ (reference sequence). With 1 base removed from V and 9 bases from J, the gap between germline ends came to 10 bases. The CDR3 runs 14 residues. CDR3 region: CASSLGQGSSPLHF. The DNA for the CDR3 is TGTGCCAGCAGCTTAGGGCAGGGGAGTTCACCCCTCCACTTT. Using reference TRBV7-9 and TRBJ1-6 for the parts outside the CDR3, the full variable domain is DTGVSQNPRHKITKRGQNVTFRCDPISEHNRLYWYRQTLGQGPEFLTYFQNEAQLEKSRLLSDRFSAERPKGSFSTLEIQRTEQGDSAMYLCASSLGQGSSPLHFGNGTRLTVT.

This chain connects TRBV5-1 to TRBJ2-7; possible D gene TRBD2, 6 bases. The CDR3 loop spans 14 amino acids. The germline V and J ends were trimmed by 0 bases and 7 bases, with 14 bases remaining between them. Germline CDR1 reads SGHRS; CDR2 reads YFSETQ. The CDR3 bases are TGCGCCAGCAGCTTGGAGGTCGCGGGGTCAGAGCAGTACTTC. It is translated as CASSLEVAGSEQYF.

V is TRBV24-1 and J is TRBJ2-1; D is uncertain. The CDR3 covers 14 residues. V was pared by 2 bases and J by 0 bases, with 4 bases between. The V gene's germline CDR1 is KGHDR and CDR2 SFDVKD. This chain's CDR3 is CATSDYSSYNEQFF. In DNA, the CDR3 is TGTGCCACCAGTGATTACAGCTCCTACAATGAGCAGTTCTTC.

In DNA form, the CDR3 reads TGTGCCAGCAGCCACCTAGCGGGGGGCAGGAATGAGCAGTTCTTC. This gives the protein CASSHLAGGRNEQFF. The genes are TRBV14 and TRBJ2-1; 11 bases align to TRBD2. Germline V lookup: CDR1 SGHDN, CDR2 FVKESK. There are 15 residues in the CDR3. The V and J ends lost 3 bases and 7 bases, in that order; junction bases with no gene match: 5.

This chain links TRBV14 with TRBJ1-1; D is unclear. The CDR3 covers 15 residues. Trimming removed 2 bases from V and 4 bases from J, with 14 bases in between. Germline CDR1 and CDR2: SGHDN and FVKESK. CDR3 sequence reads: CASSQYGRRGTEAFF. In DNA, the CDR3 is TGTGCCAGCAGCCAATACGGCAGACGGGGCACTGAAGCTTTCTTT.

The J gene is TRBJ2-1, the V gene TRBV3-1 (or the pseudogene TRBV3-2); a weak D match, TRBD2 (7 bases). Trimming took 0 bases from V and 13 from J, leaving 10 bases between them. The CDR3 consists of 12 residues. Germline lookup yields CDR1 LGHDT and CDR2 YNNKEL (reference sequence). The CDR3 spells CASSQEAGAQFF. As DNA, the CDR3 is TGTGCCAGCAGCCAAGAGGCGGGGGCCCAGTTCTTC.

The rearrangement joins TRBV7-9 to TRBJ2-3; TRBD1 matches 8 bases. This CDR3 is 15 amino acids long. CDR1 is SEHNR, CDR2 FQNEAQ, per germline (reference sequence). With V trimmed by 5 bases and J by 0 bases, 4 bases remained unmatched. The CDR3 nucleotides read TGTGCCAGCAGCCGGGACAGGACCAGCACAGATACGCAGTATTTT. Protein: CASSRDRTSTDTQYF.

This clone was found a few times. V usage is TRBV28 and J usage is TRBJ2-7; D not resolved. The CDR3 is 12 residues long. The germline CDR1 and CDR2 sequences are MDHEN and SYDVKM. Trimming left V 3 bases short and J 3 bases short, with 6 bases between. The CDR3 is CASSFLNYEQYF. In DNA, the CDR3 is TGTGCCAGCAGTTTCCTTAACTACGAGCAGTACTTC.

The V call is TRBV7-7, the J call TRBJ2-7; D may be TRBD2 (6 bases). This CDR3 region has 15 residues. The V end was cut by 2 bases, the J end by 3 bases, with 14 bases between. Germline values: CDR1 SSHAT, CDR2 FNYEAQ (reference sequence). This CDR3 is CASSLNPGVNYEQYF. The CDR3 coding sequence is TGTGCCAGCAGCTTAAATCCGGGGGTGAACTACGAGCAGTACTTC.

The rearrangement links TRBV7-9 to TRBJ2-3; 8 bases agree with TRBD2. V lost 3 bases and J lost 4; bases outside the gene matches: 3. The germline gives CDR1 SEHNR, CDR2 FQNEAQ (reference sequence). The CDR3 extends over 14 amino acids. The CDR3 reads CASSFGRGADTQYF. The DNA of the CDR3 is TGTGCCAGCAGCTTCGGGAGGGGGGCAGATACGCAGTATTTT.

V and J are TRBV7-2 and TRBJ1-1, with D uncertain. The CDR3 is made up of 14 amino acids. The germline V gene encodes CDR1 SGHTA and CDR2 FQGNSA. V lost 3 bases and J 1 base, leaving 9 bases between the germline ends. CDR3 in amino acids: CASSFGPSNTEAFF. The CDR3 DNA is TGTGCCAGCAGCTTCGGCCCATCGAACACTGAAGCTTTCTTT.

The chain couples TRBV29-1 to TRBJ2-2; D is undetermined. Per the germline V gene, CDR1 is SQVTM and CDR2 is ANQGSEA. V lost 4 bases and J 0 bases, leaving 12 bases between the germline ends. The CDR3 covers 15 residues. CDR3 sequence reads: CSVGGRSTNTGELFF. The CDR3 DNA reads TGCAGCGTTGGTGGCAGAAGCACGAACACCGGGGAGCTGTTTTTT.

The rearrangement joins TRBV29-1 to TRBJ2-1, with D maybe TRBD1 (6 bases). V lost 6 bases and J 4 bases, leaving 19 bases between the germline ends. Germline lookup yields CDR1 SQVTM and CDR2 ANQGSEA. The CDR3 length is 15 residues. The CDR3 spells CSVAWRQGRYNEQFF. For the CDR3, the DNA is TGCAGCGTGGCTTGGCGGCAGGGGCGTTACAATGAGCAGTTCTTC.

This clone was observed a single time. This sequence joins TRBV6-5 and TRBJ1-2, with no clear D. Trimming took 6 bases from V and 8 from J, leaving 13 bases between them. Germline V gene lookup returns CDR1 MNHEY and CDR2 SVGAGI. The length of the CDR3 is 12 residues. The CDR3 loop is CASSEDPAGYTF. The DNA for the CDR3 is TGTGCCAGCAGCGAGGACCCCGCGGGCTACACCTTC.

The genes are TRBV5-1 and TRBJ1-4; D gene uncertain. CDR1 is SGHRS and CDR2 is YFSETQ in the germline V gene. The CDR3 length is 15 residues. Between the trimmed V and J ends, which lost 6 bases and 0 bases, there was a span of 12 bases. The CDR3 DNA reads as TGCGCCAGCACGCTAACCCCCGCAACTAATGAAAAACTGTTTTTT. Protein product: CASTLTPATNEKLFF. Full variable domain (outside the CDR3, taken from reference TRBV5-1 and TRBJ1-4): KAGVTQTPRYLIKTRGQQVTLSCSPISGHRSVSWYQQTPGQGLQFLFEYFSETQRNKGNFPGRFSGRQFSNSRSEMNVSTLELGDSALYLCASTLTPATNEKLFFGSGTQLSVL.

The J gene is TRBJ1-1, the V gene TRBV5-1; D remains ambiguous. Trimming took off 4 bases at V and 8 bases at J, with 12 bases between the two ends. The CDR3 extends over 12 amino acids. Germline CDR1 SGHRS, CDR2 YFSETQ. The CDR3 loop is CASSLPGEEAFF. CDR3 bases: TGCGCCAGCAGCCTTCCGGGAGAGGAAGCTTTCTTT.

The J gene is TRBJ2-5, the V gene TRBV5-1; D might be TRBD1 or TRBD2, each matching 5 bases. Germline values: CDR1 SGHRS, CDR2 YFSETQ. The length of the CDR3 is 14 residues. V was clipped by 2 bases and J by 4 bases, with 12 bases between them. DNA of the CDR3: TGCGCCAGCAGCTTTGAGAGGGGCAGAGAGACCCAGTACTTC. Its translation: CASSFERGRETQYF.